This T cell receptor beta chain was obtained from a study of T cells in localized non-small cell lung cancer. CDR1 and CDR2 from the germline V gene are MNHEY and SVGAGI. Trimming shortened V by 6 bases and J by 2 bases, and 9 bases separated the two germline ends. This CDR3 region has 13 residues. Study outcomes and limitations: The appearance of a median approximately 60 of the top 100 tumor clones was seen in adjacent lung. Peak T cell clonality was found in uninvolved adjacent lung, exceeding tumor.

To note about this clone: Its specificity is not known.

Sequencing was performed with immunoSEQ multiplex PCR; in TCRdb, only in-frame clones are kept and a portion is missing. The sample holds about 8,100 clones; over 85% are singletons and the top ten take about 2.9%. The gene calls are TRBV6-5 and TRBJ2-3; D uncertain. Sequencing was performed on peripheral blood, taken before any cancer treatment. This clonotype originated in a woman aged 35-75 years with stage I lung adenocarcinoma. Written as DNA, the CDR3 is TGTGCCAGCAGCCCTCCAATCACAGATACGCAGTATTTT. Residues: CASSPPITDTQYF.